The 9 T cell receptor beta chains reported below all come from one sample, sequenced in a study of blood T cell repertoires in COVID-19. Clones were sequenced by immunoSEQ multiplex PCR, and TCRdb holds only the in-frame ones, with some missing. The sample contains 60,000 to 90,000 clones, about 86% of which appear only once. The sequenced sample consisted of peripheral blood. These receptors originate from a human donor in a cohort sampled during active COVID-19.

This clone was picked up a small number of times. CDR3 in DNA: TGTGCCAGCTCACCACCGGAGACGATGTTATACTTC. It translates to CASSPPETMLYF. The chain recombines TRBV18 with TRBJ2-7; D is undetermined. This CDR3 has 12 residues. Germline V gene sequence: CDR1 KGHSH, CDR2 LQKENI. Trimming took 0 bases from V and 13 from J, leaving 13 bases between them.

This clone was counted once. The CDR3 region has the DNA TGTGCCAGCAGTCGACAGCCCTCTGGAAACACCATATATTTT. Translating gives CASSRQPSGNTIYF. The chain uses TRBV6-2 or TRBV6-3 and TRBJ1-3; possible D gene TRBD1, 5 bases. Deletions cut 5 bases from V and 0 bases from J, with 8 bases between. The CDR3 is 14 amino acids. Germline V CDR1 and CDR2: MNHEY, SVGEGT.

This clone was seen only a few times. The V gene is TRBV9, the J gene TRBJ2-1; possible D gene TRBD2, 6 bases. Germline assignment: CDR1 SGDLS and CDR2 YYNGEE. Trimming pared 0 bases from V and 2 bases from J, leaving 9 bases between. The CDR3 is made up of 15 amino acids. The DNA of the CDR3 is TGTGCCAGCAGCGTAGCCGGGACTCCCTACAATGAGCAGTTCTTC. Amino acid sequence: CASSVAGTPYNEQFF.

CDR3 nucleotide sequence: TGTGCCAGCAGTACACAGGGGGCAGAGACCCAGTACTTC. Its protein product is CASSTQGAETQYF. The chain joins TRBV12-3 or TRBV12-4 to TRBJ2-5; 9 nucleotides agree with TRBD1. The length of the CDR3 is 13 residues. The junction had 2 bases not matched to a gene; V was cut back by 5 bases and J by 4 bases.

CDR3 protein: CASSEMGPTDTQYF. The CDR3 nucleotides are TGTGCCAGCAGTGAAATGGGGCCCACAGATACGCAGTATTTT. The rearrangement joins TRBV6-1 to TRBJ2-3; maybe TRBD1 (5 bases). Looked up from germline, CDR1 is MNHNS and CDR2 is SASEGT. Trimming removed 2 bases from V and 2 bases from J, with 8 bases in between. The CDR3 loop spans 14 amino acids.

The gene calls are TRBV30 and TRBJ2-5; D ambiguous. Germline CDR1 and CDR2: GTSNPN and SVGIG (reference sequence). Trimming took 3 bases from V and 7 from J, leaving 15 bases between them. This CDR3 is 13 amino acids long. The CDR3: CAWRRGKEATQYF. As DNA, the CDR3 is TGTGCCTGGAGAAGAGGCAAAGAGGCGACCCAGTACTTC. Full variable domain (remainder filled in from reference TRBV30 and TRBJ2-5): SQTIHQWPATLVQPVGSPLSLECTVEGTSNPNLYWYRQAAGRGLQLLFYSVGIGQISSEVPQNLSASRPQDRQFILSSKKLLLSDSGFYLCAWRRGKEATQYFGPGTRLLVL.

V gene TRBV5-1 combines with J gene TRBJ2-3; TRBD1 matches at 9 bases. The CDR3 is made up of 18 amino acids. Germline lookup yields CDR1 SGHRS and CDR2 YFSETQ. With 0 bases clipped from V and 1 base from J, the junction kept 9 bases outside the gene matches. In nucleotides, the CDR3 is TGCGCCAGCAGCTTGGCCGGAACAGGGGGCGCGGGCACAGATACGCAGTATTTT. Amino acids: CASSLAGTGGAGTDTQYF.

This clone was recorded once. The CDR3 DNA follows: TGTGCCACCAGTGATTTCCGGGGGGCCGAGCAGTTCTTC. Translation gives CATSDFRGAEQFF. The chain employs TRBV24-1 and TRBJ2-1; D may be TRBD2 (7 bases). Looked up from germline, CDR1 is KGHDR and CDR2 is SFDVKD. This CDR3 has 13 amino acids. The V gene lost 1 base and the J gene lost 10 bases, with 10 bases spanning the gap.

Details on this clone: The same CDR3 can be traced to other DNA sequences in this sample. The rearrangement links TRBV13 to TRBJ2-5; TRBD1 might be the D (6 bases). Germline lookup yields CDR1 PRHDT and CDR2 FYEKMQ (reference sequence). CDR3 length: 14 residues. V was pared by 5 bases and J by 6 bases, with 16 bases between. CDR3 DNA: TGTGCCAGCAGCAGACAGGATGCAATGAAGACCCAGTACTTC. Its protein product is CASSRQDAMKTQYF.